This T cell receptor beta chain is from a study of T cells expressing NK-cell markers (dated by TCRdb to 2020 to 2021). Context from the whole study: Three sorted T-cell subsets (CD3+CD56+NKG2C+, CD3+CD56+NKG2C- and CD3+CD56-NKG2C+) from 8 or 9 donors had their TCR beta-chain repertoires profiled. The eight sequenced donors were randomly selected healthy volunteers, three men and five women. Seven of the eight sequenced donors were HCMV-seropositive and one was HCMV-seronegative. Illumina HiSeq 2000/2500, MiSeq or NextSeq was used to sequence libraries as 2 x 150 bp reads. Study-level results and caveats: In over 5 donors, the dominant CD3+CD56+NKG2C+ clonotypes were among the top 10 CD8+ clonotypes and accounted for roughly 1.0-7.5% of CD8+ T cells. Whether the expanded NKG2C-expressing T cell clones were specific for HCMV antigens remained unclear. Those dominant clonotypes were again the most abundant among CD3+CD56-NKG2C+ cells in a few donors, at about 25-60.1%.

For this clonotype: The antigen this receptor binds is unknown.

The instrument was an Illumina HiSeq 2000. TCR beta cDNA libraries were prepared using 5'RACE template switching, which introduced a universal primer site and unique molecular identifiers. cDNA synthesis was primed from the TCR beta constant segment and was followed by two successive PCR amplification steps. In the paper's pipeline: MIGEC was used to demultiplex reads and group the reads by UMI, and MiTCR was used to assemble and quantify clonotypes. To exclude erroneous sequences, any TCR cDNA sequence not supported by at least two reads was discarded. Downstream repertoire analysis used the tcR package, and clonotypes were matched across fractions by CDR3 nucleotide sequence plus V segment. VDJmatch was used to annotate antigen specificity against VDJdb, with one amino acid substitution in CDR3 permitted. TCRdb reprocessed the sequencing reads and holds a single record per CDR3 protein sequence, with no DNA. The V and J calls and clone size come from TCRdb's table, not from the authors' own analysis. Per the sample table, the count is under 600,000 distinct CDR3 sequences. Clones ranked in the top ten supply more than 1.4% of the sample.

HCMV serostatus was determined by detecting HCMV-specific IgG in serum with a commercial ELISA kit. Peripheral blood mononuclear cells were isolated from blood by Ficoll density gradient centrifugation. Including the terminal cysteine and phenylalanine, the CDR3 comprises 17 residues. No coding sequence is recorded. CDR1 and CDR2 are read off the germline V gene (reference sequence) as SEHNR and FQNEAQ. This sequence originates from a woman aged 50 to 60 in good health. Donor details come from another sample of the same person, matched by shared clones. The sequence joins TRBV7-9 to TRBJ2-7; the D gene TCRdb calls, TRBD1, cannot be checked with no DNA. The sequencing input was blood T cells: a sorted CD56 or NKG2C T cell subset, CD4+ or CD8+ T cells, or bulk PBMC T cells (not recorded which). CDR3 region: CASSFPPQGRNSYEQYF.